The sequence of this T cell receptor beta chain was determined in a study of monozygotic twins with inflammatory bowel disease. General study findings and limits: Part of the variability in patient repertoires may have come from differing immunosuppressive treatments. Lower TCRbeta diversity (inverse Simpson) was seen in IBD patients than in healthy co-twins. Clonotypes shared with others were fewer in IBD patients than in healthy twins, especially with disease activity.

In germline, CDR1 is SGHRS, CDR2 YFSETQ. The CDR3 loop spans 16 amino acids. TCRdb re-called the 5' RACE reads and catalogs CDR3 proteins one per entry, DNA excluded. This repertoire includes fewer than 350,000 distinct CDR3 sequences. As regards this clonotype: Its antigen remains unidentified.

Sequencing input: blood. The origin of this receptor is a human donor with ulcerative colitis or Crohn's disease, or a healthy co-twin of an affected twin (not recorded which). J is TRBJ2-5 and V is TRBV5-1; TCRdb selects TRBD1, and the lack of DNA leaves this call unchecked. This CDR3 is CASSSWDREDQETQYF.